Below, 12 T cell receptor beta chains from the same sample are listed, as sequenced in a study of OX40 agonist ivuxolimab in advanced cancers. Assay used: immunoSEQ multiplex PCR; TCRdb lists only in-frame clones, some missing. The sample consists of about 55,000 clones, around 88% of them appearing once. Here the sequenced sample was CD4+ or CD8+ T cells sorted from blood, taken in a trial of the OX40 agonist ivuxolimab. Every receptor here comes from an adult with an advanced solid tumor such as melanoma, head and neck, liver or kidney cancer.

CDR3 region: CASSLSQQGSYFEQYF. CDR3 DNA sequence: TGTGCCAGCAGTTTATCCCAACAGGGATCCTACTTTGAGCAGTACTTC. V gene TRBV27 combines with J gene TRBJ2-7; D is perhaps TRBD1 (6 bases). Trimming pared 0 bases from V and 7 bases from J, leaving 19 bases between. CDR3 size: 16 residues. Germline V gene data show CDR1 as MNHEY and CDR2 as SMNVEV (reference sequence).

The table lists this clone with a count of one. V usage is TRBV6-5 and J usage is TRBJ2-2; D not resolved. The V end lost 9 bases, the J end lost 2 bases, and 13 bases lay between the germline ends. CDR3 length: 14 amino acids. Germline assignment: CDR1 MNHEY and CDR2 SVGAGI. CDR3 DNA sequence: TGTGCCAGTTCCCTTGGGCTCAACACCGGGGAGCTGTTTTTT. It encodes CASSLGLNTGELFF.

With regard to this clone: The CDR3 does not close with the conserved phenylalanine or tryptophan, likely indicating a read error. This chain joins TRBV18 and TRBJ1-6, with a weak D call TRBD1 (5 bases). Germline CDR1 KGHSH, CDR2 LQKENI. Trimming stripped 2 bases from V and 7 bases from J, with 6 bases between. This CDR3 has 13 amino acids. The CDR3 protein is CASSPGGNSPLHL. CDR3 DNA sequence: TGTGCCAGCTCACCAGGGGGGAATTCACCCCTCCACCTT.

The chain uses TRBV13 and TRBJ1-1, with D possibly TRBD1 on 6 matching bases. The length of the CDR3 is 12 residues. The germline V and J ends were trimmed by 5 bases and 6 bases, with 10 bases remaining between them. Germline CDR1 is PRHDT and CDR2 is FYEKMQ (reference sequence). CDR3 DNA: TGTGCCAGCAGCATACAGGGCGCTGAAGCTTTCTTT. Its translation is CASSIQGAEAFF.

The chain carries TRBV2 and TRBJ2-1, with D perhaps assigned TRBD1 or TRBD2 (5 bases each). The CDR3 loop spans 11 amino acids. Germline CDR1 reads SNHLY; CDR2 reads FYNNEI. V lost 8 bases to trimming and J lost 10 bases, with 12 bases between them. CDR3 DNA: TGTGCCAGCTGGGACGTCGTCGAGCAGTTCTTC. The encoded protein is CASWDVVEQFF.

The CDR3 reads CASSVAGGGRTDTQYF. The CDR3 DNA reads as TGTGCCAGCAGCGTAGCGGGAGGAGGACGCACAGATACGCAGTATTTT. The chain joins TRBV9 to TRBJ2-3; 7 nucleotides match TRBD2. The CDR3 is 16 residues long. From germline, CDR1 is SGDLS and CDR2 YYNGEE. V lost 0 bases to trimming and J lost 1 base; unmatched junction nucleotides: 5. Complete variable domain (other parts from reference TRBV9 and TRBJ2-3): DSGVTQTPKHLITATGQRVTLRCSPRSGDLSVYWYQQSLDQGLQFLIQYYNGEERAKGNILERFSAQQFPDLHSELNLSSLELGDSALYFCASSVAGGGRTDTQYFGPGTRLTVL.

In regard to this clone: The same CDR3 arises from other DNA sequences in this sample as well. The genes are TRBV1 and TRBJ1-2. TRBV1 is annotated as a pseudogene. CDR3 length: 15 amino acids. CDR3: CTSSQNTVLNYGYTF. The CDR3 coding sequence is TGCACCAGCAGCCAAAACACGGTCCTTAACTATGGCTACACCTTC.

The chain couples TRBV9 to TRBJ2-7; D is unresolved. The CDR3 has 13 amino acids. The germline CDR1 and CDR2 sequences are SGDLS and YYNGEE. The germline V and J ends were trimmed by 5 bases and 5 bases, with 14 bases remaining between them. The CDR3 spells CASSWGFGNEQYF. As DNA, the CDR3 is TGTGCCAGCAGTTGGGGATTTGGAAACGAGCAGTACTTC.

This chain uses TRBV5-1 with TRBJ2-7, with 9 bases that match TRBD1. J lost 2 bases, V lost 4 bases, and 4 bases had no gene match. The CDR3 length is 14 residues. The germline V gene has CDR1 SGHRS and CDR2 YFSETQ. CDR3: CASSPGQGAYEQYF. The CDR3 region has the DNA TGCGCCAGCAGCCCGGGACAGGGAGCCTACGAGCAGTACTTC.

Here the CDR3 DNA reads TGTGCCAGCAGCTTAACAGTGGATGAGCAGTTCTTC. As protein: CASSLTVDEQFF. The chain couples TRBV11-3 to TRBJ2-1; D is unresolved. Per the germline V gene, CDR1 is SGHNT and CDR2 is YENEEA. This CDR3 is built from 12 residues. Deletions cut 2 bases from V and 8 bases from J, with 7 bases between.

This chain joins TRBV5-8 and TRBJ1-1; D is unclear. CDR1 SGHTS and CDR2 YDEGEE come from the germline V gene. This CDR3 spans 13 amino acids. V was pared by 2 bases and J by 6 bases, with 11 bases between. This CDR3 reads CASSFGMAAEAFF. The CDR3 bases are TGTGCCAGCAGCTTTGGCATGGCCGCTGAAGCTTTCTTT.

The chain uses TRBV19 and TRBJ1-1; a possible D gene is TRBD1 (6 bases). Deletions cut 2 bases from V and 1 base from J, with 14 bases between. CDR1 is LNHDA, CDR2 SQIVND, per germline (reference sequence). There are 16 residues in the CDR3. In nucleotides, the CDR3 is TGTGCCAGTAGTATAATTTACGGGGGGGCGAACACTGAAGCTTTCTTT. Its protein product is CASSIIYGGANTEAFF.